Listed below are T cell receptor beta chains from one sample, sequenced in a study of T cell responses to AZD1222 COVID-19 vaccine. Clones were sequenced by immunoSEQ multiplex PCR, and TCRdb holds only the in-frame ones, with some missing. This table holds under 85,000 clones, 90% found once. Sequencing used peripheral blood, obtained 28 days after the second AZD1222 dose. The receptors stem from an adult who received the AZD1222 COVID-19 vaccine. CDR3s leave out the opening cysteine and the closing phenylalanine or tryptophan. Each record gives: J gene, V gene, CDR3 length, clone size, CDR3 protein. The size entry is marked missing in some rows and otherwise reads once, few, many or a size class.

TRBJ1-4	TRBV7-8	15	NA	ASSTSMGSATNEKLF
TRBJ2-2	TRBV7-3	13	NA	ASSFQSANTGELF
TRBJ2-1	TRBV6-5	11	NA	ASSGGPYNEQF
TRBJ1-1	TRBV5-1	12	NA	ASSDLRVNTEAF
TRBJ1-4	TRBV11-3	12	NA	ASSLGRINEKLF
TRBJ2-3	TRBV7-3	11	once	ASSLSVTDTQY
TRBJ2-1	TRBV9	11	NA	ASSVDSYNEQF
TRBJ1-4	TRBV7-2	11	NA	ASSFKGGEKLF
TRBJ2-1	TRBV11-2	17	NA	ASSSRTSGRPPQGNEQF
TRBJ1-1	TRBV10-3	11	NA	ATAGQSRAEAF
TRBJ2-1	TRBV6-5	10	NA	ASHHGYNEQF
TRBJ1-1	TRBV10-3	9	NA	AARMNTEAF
TRBJ1-2	TRBV5-5	14	once	ASSLAWQGRVYGYT
TRBJ1-2	TRBV29-1	12	NA	SVARRTTNYGYT
TRBJ2-1	TRBV11-2	16	NA	ASSLRNAGWEYGLEQF
TRBJ1-2	TRBV13	11	NA	ASNLQGAYGYT
TRBJ2-3	TRBV12-3/TRBV12-4	11	NA	ASSLGVTDTQY
TRBJ2-1	TRBV6-5	13	NA	ASSYWGVLDNEQF
TRBJ2-2	TRBV27	12	NA	ASSGPPNTGELF
TRBJ2-2	TRBV3-1/TRBV3-2	14	NA	ASRPSGGAGTGELF
TRBJ1-3	TRBV28	13	few	ASSLQDRAGNTIY
TRBJ1-1	TRBV6-6	11	NA	ASSSTLNSEAF
TRBJ2-3	TRBV5-8	14	NA	ASSPRLAGRTDTQY
TRBJ2-1	TRBV19	15	NA	ASSGSRRQSSYNEQF
TRBJ2-7	TRBV6-5	11	NA	ASSYSNQYEQY
TRBJ2-7	TRBV3-1/TRBV3-2	13	NA	ASSQPGLAGYEQY
TRBJ1-3	TRBV12-5	11	NA	ASGTAVGNTIY
TRBJ1-5	TRBV29-1	10	NA	SAGGGDQPQH
TRBJ2-2	TRBV5-4	17	NA	ASSFSASGFSELTGELF
TRBJ1-3	TRBV3-1/TRBV3-2	14	NA	ASSQDSGGSGNTIY
TRBJ2-1	TRBV24-1	14	NA	ATSDSAFAAGNEQF
TRBJ2-2	TRBV4-1	15	NA	ASSQIQGAWNTGELF
TRBJ2-7	TRBV6-4	12	NA	ASSDLRGSYEQY
TRBJ1-5	TRBV7-8	14	NA	ASSLGGGGFPQPQH
TRBJ2-3	TRBV11-2	13	NA	ASSPSGRAPDTQY
TRBJ1-1	TRBV3-1/TRBV3-2	12	NA	ASSQDQSSTEAF
TRBJ2-7	TRBV30	12	NA	AWRGGQGATEQY
TRBJ2-5	TRBV4-2	14	few	ASSPHEDSPQETQY
TRBJ2-5	TRBV2	12	NA	ASSFRDAQETQY
TRBJ1-2	TRBV25-1	10	NA	ASSEGDYGYT
TRBJ2-2	TRBV24-1	17	NA	ATSDPGGSGQGVTGELF
TRBJ2-5	TRBV7-9	12	NA	ASSLTPSQETQY
TRBJ1-2	TRBV28	10	NA	ASSQTGHGYT
TRBJ2-3	TRBV7-3	17	once	ASSAQGSGTGRSTDTQY
TRBJ1-2	TRBV15	11	NA	ATSRGQTYGYT
TRBJ1-2	TRBV20-1	11	NA	SASYPGGYGYT
TRBJ2-1	TRBV7-2	13	NA	ASSFVGLAGGEQF
TRBJ2-7	TRBV30	9	NA	AWTGSYEQY
TRBJ2-7	TRBV9	13	few	ASSVSGRASGEQY
TRBJ1-1	TRBV13	11	NA	AIPQTVNTEAF
TRBJ2-5	TRBV12-3/TRBV12-4	11	NA	ASSLNGGETQY
TRBJ1-2	TRBV5-1	12	NA	ASSEGQGVRGYT
TRBJ2-1	TRBV5-1	11	NA	ASSVRGTNEQF
TRBJ1-1	TRBV5-1	13	NA	ASSFSSPRQEPAF
TRBJ1-2	TRBV12-3/TRBV12-4	11	NA	ASSLGEHYGYT
TRBJ1-2	TRBV29-1	9	NA	SVEGEGGYT
TRBJ1-2	TRBV7-2	10	once	ASSLPGGGYT
TRBJ2-7	TRBV6-5	12	NA	ASSYSEGASEQY